This T cell receptor (beta chain) was sequenced in a study of CD8 T cells in ankylosing spondylitis (TCRdb year 2017). Context from the whole study: The study set out to find disease-linked TCR variants by profiling T cell receptor beta repertoires in ankylosing spondylitis patients and healthy donors. The full study cohort was made up of about two dozen ankylosing spondylitis patients and more than 90 healthy donors. Peripheral blood samples were taken, and synovial fluid was additionally collected from ankylosing spondylitis patients.

V was cut back by 3 bases and J by 0 bases, leaving a gap of 13 bases between them. The germline V gene yields SGHAT for CDR1 and FQNNGV for CDR2. From its cysteine to its phenylalanine, the CDR3 spans 16 amino acids. The CDR3 DNA has 48 bases and is translated from base 1. Data came from an Illumina HiSeq 2500. Quantitative 5'-RACE with molecular barcodes was used to prepare TCR beta libraries. Concerning the study's data processing: A new computational method, built on a probabilistic model of VDJ rearrangement, was used to identify disease-linked TCR variants. Clones were called with MiXCR by TCRdb after fastp trimmed the public reads at Q25, and only in-frame beta chains were retained. Records with the same CDR3 protein are collapsed into one entry carrying the most frequent genes and DNA. The V and J calls reflect TCRdb's pipeline rather than the authors' work. This sample comprises roughly 370,000 distinct CDR3 sequences, 20% to 25% of them detected only once. Of the sample, about 17% is held by the ten largest clones.

This clonotype was counted only a few times. It lacks a known antigen. No per-base quality is available; no much larger clone lies one base away. Study-wide conclusions, independent of this receptor: A CD8+ phenotype was shown by the disease-linked clones, which were found at relatively low frequencies in peripheral blood. Some motif variants were previously reported in synovial fluid and blood of reactive arthritis patients, suggesting common disease-initiation mechanisms. According to the report, matched synovial fluid samples from ankylosing spondylitis patients were significantly enriched for the disease-linked clones. Blood from ankylosing spondylitis patients appeared to be characterized by a TCR beta motif made up of under ten highly homologous amino acid variants.

The sequence joins TRBV11-2 to TRBJ2-3; TRBD2 might be the D gene, on 5 matching bases. Sequencing input: blood, either unsorted or a sorted T cell fraction (not recorded which). This receptor was taken from a male donor with ankylosing spondylitis. The CDR3 in this case is CASSLDGNPSTDTQYF. The DNA sequence is TGTGCCAGCAGCTTGGACGGGAACCCTAGCACAGATACGCAGTATTTT.